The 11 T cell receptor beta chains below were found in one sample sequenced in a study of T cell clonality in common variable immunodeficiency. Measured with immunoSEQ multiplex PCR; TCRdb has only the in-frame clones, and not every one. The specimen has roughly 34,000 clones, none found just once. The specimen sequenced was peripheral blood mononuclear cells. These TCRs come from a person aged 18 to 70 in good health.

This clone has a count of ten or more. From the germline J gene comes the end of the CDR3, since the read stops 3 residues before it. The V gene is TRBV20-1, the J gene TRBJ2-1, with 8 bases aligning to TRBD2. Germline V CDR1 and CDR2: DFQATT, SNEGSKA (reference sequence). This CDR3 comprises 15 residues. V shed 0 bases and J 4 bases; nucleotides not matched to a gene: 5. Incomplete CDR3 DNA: TGCAGTGCTAGAGATCCAGCGGGAGCATACAATGAG. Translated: CSARDPAGAYNE. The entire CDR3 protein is CSARDPAGAYNEQFF.

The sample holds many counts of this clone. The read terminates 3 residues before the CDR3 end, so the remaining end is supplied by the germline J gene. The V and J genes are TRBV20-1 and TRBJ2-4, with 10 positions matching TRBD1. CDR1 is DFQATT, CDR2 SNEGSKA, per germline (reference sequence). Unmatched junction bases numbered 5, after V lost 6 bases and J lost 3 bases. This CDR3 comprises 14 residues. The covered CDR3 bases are TGCAGTGCCCGACAGGGGGCCGGCAAAAACATT. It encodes CSARQGAGKNI. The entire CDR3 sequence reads CSARQGAGKNIQYF.

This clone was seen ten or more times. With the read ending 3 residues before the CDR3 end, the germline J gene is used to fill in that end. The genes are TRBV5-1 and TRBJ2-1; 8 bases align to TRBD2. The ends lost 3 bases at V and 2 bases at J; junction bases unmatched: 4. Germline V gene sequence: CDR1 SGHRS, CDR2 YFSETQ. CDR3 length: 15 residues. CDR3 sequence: CASSSAGAAYNEQFF. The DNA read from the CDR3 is TGCGCCAGCAGCTCAGCGGGAGCAGCCTACAATGAG.

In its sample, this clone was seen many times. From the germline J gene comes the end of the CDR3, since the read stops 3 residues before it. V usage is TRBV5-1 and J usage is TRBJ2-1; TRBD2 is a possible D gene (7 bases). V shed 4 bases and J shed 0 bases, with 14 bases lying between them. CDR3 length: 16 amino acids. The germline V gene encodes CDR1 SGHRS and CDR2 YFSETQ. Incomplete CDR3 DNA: TGCGCCAGCAGCCCCGAGAGGGGGGGCTCCTACAATGAG. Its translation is CASSPERGGSYNE. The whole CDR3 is CASSPERGGSYNEQFF.

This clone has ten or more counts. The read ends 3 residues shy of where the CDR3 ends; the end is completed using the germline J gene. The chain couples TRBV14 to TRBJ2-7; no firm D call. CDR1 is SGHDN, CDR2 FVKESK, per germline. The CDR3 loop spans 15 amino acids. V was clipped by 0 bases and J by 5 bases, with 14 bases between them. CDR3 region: CASSQDRQALNEQYF. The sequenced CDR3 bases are TGTGCCAGCAGCCAAGATCGTCAGGCCCTAAACGAG.

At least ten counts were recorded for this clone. CDR3 sequence reads: CASSLYGVGQGALEQFF. The CDR3 DNA, read in part, is TGTGCCAGCAGCCTCTACGGGGTGGGACAGGGGGCGCTTGAG. The rearrangement uses TRBV16 and TRBJ2-1; 12 bases are a match to TRBD1. The CDR3 extends 3 residues past the end of the read, so its final part is completed from the germline J gene. Germline loops: CDR1 KGHSY, CDR2 FQNENV. This CDR3 contains 17 residues. V lost 4 bases to trimming and J lost 9 bases; unmatched junction nucleotides: 13.

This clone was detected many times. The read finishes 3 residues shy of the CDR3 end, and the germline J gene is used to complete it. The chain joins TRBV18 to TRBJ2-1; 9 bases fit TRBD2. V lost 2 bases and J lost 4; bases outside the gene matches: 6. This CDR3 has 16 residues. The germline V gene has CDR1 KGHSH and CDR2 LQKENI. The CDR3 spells CASSPRLAGVYNEQFF. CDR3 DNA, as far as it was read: TGTGCCAGCTCACCAAGATTAGCGGGAGTTTACAATGAG.

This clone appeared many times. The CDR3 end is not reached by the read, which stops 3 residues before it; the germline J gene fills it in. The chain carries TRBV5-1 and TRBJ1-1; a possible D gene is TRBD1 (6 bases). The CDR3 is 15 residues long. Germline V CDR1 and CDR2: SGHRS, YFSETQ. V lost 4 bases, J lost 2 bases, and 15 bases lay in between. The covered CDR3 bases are TGCGCCAGCAGCATTTCGACAGGCGCTAACACTGAA. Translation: CASSISTGANTE. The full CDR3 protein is CASSISTGANTEAFF.

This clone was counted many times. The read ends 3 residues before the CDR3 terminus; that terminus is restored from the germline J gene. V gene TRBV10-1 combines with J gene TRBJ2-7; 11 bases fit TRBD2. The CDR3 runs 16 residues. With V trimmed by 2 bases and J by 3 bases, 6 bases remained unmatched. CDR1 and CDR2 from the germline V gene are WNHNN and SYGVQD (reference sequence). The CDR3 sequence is CASSEGLAGGDYEQYF. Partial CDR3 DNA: TGCGCCAGCAGTGAGGGGCTAGCGGGAGGTGACTACGAG.

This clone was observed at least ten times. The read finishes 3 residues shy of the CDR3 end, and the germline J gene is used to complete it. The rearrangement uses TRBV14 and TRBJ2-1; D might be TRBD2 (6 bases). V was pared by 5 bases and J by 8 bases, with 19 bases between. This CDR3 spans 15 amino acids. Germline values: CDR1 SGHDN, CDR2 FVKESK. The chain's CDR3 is CASSARGGATDEQFF. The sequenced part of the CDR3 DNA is TGTGCCAGCAGCGCGCGTGGCGGGGCCACCGATGAG.

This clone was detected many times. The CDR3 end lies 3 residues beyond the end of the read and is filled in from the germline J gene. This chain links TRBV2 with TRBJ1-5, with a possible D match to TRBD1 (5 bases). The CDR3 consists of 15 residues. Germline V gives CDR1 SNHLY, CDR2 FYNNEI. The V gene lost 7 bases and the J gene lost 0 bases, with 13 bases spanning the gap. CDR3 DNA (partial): TGTGCCAGCACACCGACCGGGGGTAGCAATCAGCCC. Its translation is CASTPTGGSNQP. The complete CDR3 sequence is CASTPTGGSNQPQHF.